The source of this TCR beta chain is a study of cytomegalovirus exposure and HLA in healthy donors. Study context: An analysis done earlier identified some 120 million unique TCR beta sequences from around 180 million T cells. Study-wide points: For TCR beta chains, V- and J-gene trimming was later linked to a missense DCLRE1C variant. The presence/absence work took it that sequencing depth was about the same across donors.

Germline assignment: CDR1 LNHDA and CDR2 SQIVND (reference sequence). V shed 7 bases and J 5 bases; nucleotides not matched to a gene: 15. This CDR3 has 17 residues. In regard to this clone: Its antigen remains unidentified.

PCR involved 60 Vbeta and 13 Jbeta primers. In the study's own analysis: In a later analysis, of tens of millions of unique beta chains, roughly 11 million appeared in at least two donors. Sequenced by immunoSEQ multiplex PCR; TCRdb stores in-frame clones only, minus some. The V and J calls and clone size were taken over from that table, and D and trimming were inferred from the DNA. In the table there are about 140,000 clones, about 80% of which are singletons. The rearrangement links TRBV19 to TRBJ2-5; TRBD2 matches 11 bases. Sample: PBMCs. This clonotype was obtained from a woman between 40 and 50 years old in good health and CMV-seronegative. CDR3 loop: CASTLARTSGPGETQYF. In nucleotides, the CDR3 is TGTGCCAGTACCCTAGCCCGGACTAGCGGGCCTGGGGAGACCCAGTACTTC.